This T cell receptor beta chain was retrieved from a study of T cells in women clearing cervical HPV infection. Study-wide results and caveats: It is unknown whether associations predate infection; no effector/memory or HPV-specific sorting. CIN3+ cases had significantly higher TCR richness than controls; evenness did not differ.

MY09/MY11 PCR detected cervical HPV DNA; dot-blot assigned genotypes. With respect to this clone: The antigen is not known. Read sequence stops 3 residues before the CDR3 end, and the germline J gene provides the missing end.

This CDR3 comprises 14 residues. CDR1 is GTSNPN, CDR2 SVGIG, per germline (reference sequence). The V and J ends lost 0 bases and 5 bases respectively, with 13 bases between them. Sequencing used immunoSEQ multiplex PCR; TCRdb keeps in-frame clones, though not all of them. This listing includes about 35,000 clones. This chain uses TRBV30 with TRBJ1-2; the D gene is possibly TRBD1 (6 bases). Specimen: blood buffy coat. The TCR was taken from a woman aged 18 to 69 with a cervical HPV16 infection that either progressed to CIN3+ or cleared (not recorded which). Incomplete CDR3 DNA: TGTGCCTGGAGTGTAGATCACGGACAGTATGGC. It specifies CAWSVDHGQYG. The full CDR3 sequence reads CAWSVDHGQYGYTF.